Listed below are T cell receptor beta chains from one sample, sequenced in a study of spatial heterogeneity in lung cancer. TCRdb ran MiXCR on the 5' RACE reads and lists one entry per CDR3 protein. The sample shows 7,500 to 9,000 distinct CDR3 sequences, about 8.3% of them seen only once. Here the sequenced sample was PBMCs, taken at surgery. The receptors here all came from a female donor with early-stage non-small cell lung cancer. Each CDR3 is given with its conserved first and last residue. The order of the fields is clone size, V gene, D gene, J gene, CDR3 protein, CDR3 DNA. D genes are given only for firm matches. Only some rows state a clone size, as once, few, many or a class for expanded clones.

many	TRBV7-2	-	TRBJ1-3	CASSANHAGNTIYF	TGTGCCAGCAGCGCAAATCACGCTGGAAACACCATATATTTT
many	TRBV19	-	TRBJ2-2	CASKTKRDSASGELFF	TGTGCCAGTAAGACCAAGCGGGACAGTGCGTCCGGGGAGCTGTTTTTT
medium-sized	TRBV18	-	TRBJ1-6	CASSGVDSPLHF	TGTGCCAGCTCGGGGGTGGATTCACCCCTCCACTTT
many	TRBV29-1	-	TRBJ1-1	CSVGRGGTEAFF	TGCAGCGTTGGCAGGGGAGGCACTGAAGCTTTCTTT
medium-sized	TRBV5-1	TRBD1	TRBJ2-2	CASSFGQGTGELFF	TGCGCCAGCAGCTTCGGACAGGGGACCGGGGAGCTGTTTTTT
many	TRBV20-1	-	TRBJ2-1	CSARGTTEDNEQFF	TGCAGTGCTAGAGGAACGACAGAGGACAATGAGCAGTTCTTC
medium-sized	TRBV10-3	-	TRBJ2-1	CAISSLAFTDTEQFF	TGTGCCATCAGTTCCCTAGCGTTTACGGACACTGAGCAGTTCTTC
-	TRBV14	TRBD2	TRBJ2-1	CASSQIGSGSYEQFF	TGTGCCAGCAGCCAAATCGGTAGCGGGAGTTATGAGCAGTTCTTC
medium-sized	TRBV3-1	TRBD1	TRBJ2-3	CASSQGIDRGVQYF	TGTGCCAGCAGCCAAGGTATAGACAGGGGTGTGCAGTATTTT
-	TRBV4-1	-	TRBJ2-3	CASSQQQGPDTQYF	TGCGCCAGCAGCCAGCAACAGGGCCCAGATACGCAGTATTTT
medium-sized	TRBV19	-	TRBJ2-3	CASSPGARSTDTQYF	TGTGCCAGTAGCCCTGGTGCGCGGAGCACAGATACGCAGTATTTT
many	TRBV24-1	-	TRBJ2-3	CATSVKSFTDTQYF	TGTGCCACCAGTGTTAAAAGTTTCACAGATACGCAGTATTTT
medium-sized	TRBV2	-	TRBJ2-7	CASSEGGASEQYF	TGTGCCAGCAGTGAAGGGGGGGCGAGTGAGCAGTACTTC
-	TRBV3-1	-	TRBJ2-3	CASSQVVDTQYF	TGTGCCAGCAGCCAAGTCGTAGATACGCAGTATTTT
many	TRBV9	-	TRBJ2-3	CASSPSFPNTQYF	TGTGCCAGCAGCCCTTCTTTCCCAAATACGCAGTATTTT
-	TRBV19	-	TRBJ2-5	CASRRTDQETQYF	TGTGCCAGTAGGAGGACAGACCAAGAGACCCAGTACTTC
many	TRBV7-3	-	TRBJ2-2	CASSLGQMNTGELFF	TGTGCCAGCAGCTTAGGACAGATGAACACCGGGGAGCTGTTTTTT
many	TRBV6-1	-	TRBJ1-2	CASSGGGTHLALGYTF	TGTGCCAGCAGTGGTGGGGGGACCCACCTTGCCCTTGGCTACACCTTC
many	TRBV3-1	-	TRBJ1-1	CASSQLRMNTEAFF	TGTGCCAGCAGCCAGTTACGGATGAACACTGAAGCTTTCTTT
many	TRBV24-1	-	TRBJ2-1	CATSPSWGNEQFF	TGTGCCACCAGTCCCTCTTGGGGGAATGAGCAGTTCTTC
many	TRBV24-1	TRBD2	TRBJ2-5	CATSIAGQETQYF	TGTGCCACCTCCATAGCGGGACAAGAGACCCAGTACTTC
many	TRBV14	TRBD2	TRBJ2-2	CASSQEGTSGGPTNTGELFF	TGTGCCAGCAGCCAAGAGGGGACTAGCGGGGGGCCTACGAACACCGGGGAGCTGTTTTTT
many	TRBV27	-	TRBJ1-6	CASSSQRTSVSYNSPLHF	TGTGCCAGCAGTTCGCAACGGACGAGCGTCTCCTATAATTCACCCCTCCACTTT